Shown below are 16 T cell receptor beta chains from a single sample sequenced in a study of regulatory T cells in long-lasting Graves disease. Time point in this sample: newly diagnosed GD, antithyroid drugs for less than 3 months. The TCR library was prepared using RNA isolated from PBMCs. In building TCR beta libraries, iRepertoire HTBI primers were used together with Arm-PCR of CDR3 regions. Via MiXCR, TCRdb re-called the multiplex PCR reads, giving one row per CDR3 protein. The table lists about 560,000 distinct CDR3 sequences, roughly 15% of them singletons. These data were likewise used in another study, on T cells in Graves' hyperthyroidism and ophthalmopathy.

The sequencing used peripheral blood mononuclear cells (PBMCs), collected at new diagnosis, from a patient treated with antithyroid drugs. The receptors come from a man younger than 30 with Graves disease.

The chain employs TRBV12-3 or TRBV12-4 and TRBJ2-2; D is possibly TRBD2 (6 bases). The CDR3 has 14 amino acids. V was shortened by 0 bases and J by 5 bases, with 7 bases between the two germline ends. The CDR3: CASSLARETGELFF. The DNA for the CDR3 is TGTGCCAGCAGTTTAGCGCGGGAAACCGGGGAGCTGTTTTTT.

This clonotype occurred many times. This CDR3 reads CASSPRTGGFDEQYF. The CDR3 coding sequence is TGTGCCAGCTCACCCCGGACAGGGGGTTTCGACGAGCAGTACTTC. The rearrangement joins TRBV18 to TRBJ2-7; 10 bases map to TRBD1. In germline, CDR1 is KGHSH, CDR2 LQKENI. CDR3 length: 15 residues. The J segment lost 5 bases and the V segment lost 3 bases, leaving 7 bases of the junction unmatched.

This clonotype was seen ten or more times. The gene calls are TRBV27 and TRBJ2-7, with TRBD2 matching over 8 bases. The CDR3 sequence is 17 residues long. J was trimmed by 4 bases and V by 6 bases; bases with no gene match: 17. In germline, CDR1 is MNHEY, CDR2 SMNVEV (reference sequence). The CDR3 loop reads CASSLIVGAGGSYEQYF. In DNA, the CDR3 is TGTGCCAGCAGCCTTATAGTGGGTGCGGGAGGATCTTACGAGCAGTACTTC.

The CDR3 sequence: CASSLMGLAGGANVLTF. CDR3 sequence (DNA): TGTGCCAGCAGCTTAATGGGTCTAGCGGGGGGGGCCAACGTCCTGACTTTC. V and J are TRBV7-3 and TRBJ2-6; 9 nucleotides match TRBD2. Germline CDR1 is SGHTA and CDR2 is FQGTGA. This CDR3 is 17 amino acids long. Unmatched junction bases numbered 5, after V lost 1 base and J lost 4 bases.

The chain links TRBV5-1 to TRBJ1-5; TRBD1 is a possible D gene (6 bases). The CDR3 loop spans 16 amino acids. V was cut by 5 bases and J by 0 bases, with 15 bases left in between. CDR1 and CDR2 from the germline V gene are SGHRS and YFSETQ. The CDR3 region is CASSLGGAHSNQPQHF. The CDR3 region has the DNA TGCGCCAGCAGTCTGGGGGGGGCTCATAGCAATCAGCCCCAGCATTTT.

This clonotype was counted between two and nine times. The chain links TRBV7-3 to TRBJ2-1, with no clear D. This CDR3 is 14 amino acids long. The ends were cut back, 5 bases at V and 0 bases at J, with 8 bases in the middle. Germline lookup yields CDR1 SGHTA and CDR2 FQGTGA. CDR3 in amino acids: CASSPNSSYNEQFF. DNA for the CDR3: TGTGCCAGCAGCCCGAATTCCTCCTACAATGAGCAGTTCTTC.

This clonotype was counted many times. The chain joins TRBV12-3 or TRBV12-4 to TRBJ2-2; D possibly uses TRBD1 or TRBD2 (5 bases each). V was shortened by 1 base and J by 1 base, with 7 bases between the two germline ends. This CDR3 is built from 15 residues. The DNA for the CDR3 is TGTGCCAGCAGTTTAGGGGGGAGGAACACCGGGGAGCTGTTTTTT. Amino acid sequence: CASSLGGRNTGELFF.

This chain connects TRBV7-2 to TRBJ2-7; TRBD2 agrees at 9 bases. Germline loops: CDR1 SGHTA, CDR2 FQGNSA. CDR3 length equals 15 residues. J gave up 2 bases and V 5 bases, and 7 bases lay outside the gene matches. The CDR3 sequence is CASSPTSGYTYEQYF. CDR3 nucleotides: TGTGCCAGCAGCCCTACTAGCGGGTATACCTACGAGCAGTACTTC. The full variable domain, with the rest looked up from reference TRBV7-2 and TRBJ2-7, is GAGVSQSPSNKVTEKGKDVELRCDPISGHTALYWYRQSLGQGLEFLIYFQGNSAPDKSGLPSDRFSAERTGGSVSTLTIQRTQQEDSAVYLCASSPTSGYTYEQYFGPGTRLTVT.

The chain employs TRBV12-3 or TRBV12-4 and TRBJ2-2; D possibly matches TRBD1 or TRBD2 (5 bases each). The CDR3 has 17 amino acids. V lost 6 bases and J 6 bases, leaving 23 bases between the germline ends. The CDR3 DNA reads TGTGCCAGCAGCCTAAGAACCGGGACGACGCGCCCCGGGGAGCTGTTTTTT. Translated, it gives CASSLRTGTTRPGELFF.

This clonotype has ten or more counts. The chain has TRBV28 and TRBJ2-3; unclear D gene. V was trimmed by 2 bases and J by 3 bases, leaving 9 bases between them. Germline CDR1 is MDHEN and CDR2 is SYDVKM. There are 14 residues in the CDR3. The CDR3 DNA follows: TGTGCCAGCAGTTTAAACGCGGAGACAGATACGCAGTATTTT. Protein sequence: CASSLNAETDTQYF.

This clonotype appeared many times. The rearrangement joins TRBV12-3 or TRBV12-4 to TRBJ2-5; a weak D match, TRBD2 (5 bases). The CDR3 totals 13 residues. The V end lost 1 base, the J end lost 5 bases, and 8 bases lay between the germline ends. The CDR3 region is CASSLERAETQYF. The CDR3 DNA reads TGTGCCAGCAGTTTAGAGAGGGCGGAGACCCAGTACTTC.

The V call is TRBV11-2, the J call TRBJ1-2, with D maybe TRBD1 (5 bases). Germline CDR1 is SGHAT and CDR2 is FQNNGV. The V gene lost 0 bases and the J gene lost 4 bases, with 12 bases spanning the gap. The CDR3 contains 15 residues. The CDR3 region is CASSLEGGGSYGYTF. The CDR3 DNA reads as TGTGCCAGCAGCTTAGAGGGGGGAGGTAGCTATGGCTACACCTTC.

The J gene is TRBJ2-5, the V gene TRBV9; TRBD1 is a possible D gene (7 bases). V was clipped by 6 bases and J by 5 bases, with 20 bases between them. Germline V gene sequence: CDR1 SGDLS, CDR2 YYNGEE. The CDR3 loop spans 15 amino acids. The CDR3 DNA reads as TGTGCCAGCACCTCAGAGGGACAGAGCGGGGAGACCCAGTACTTC. Protein: CASTSEGQSGETQYF.

This clonotype was seen only a few times. The chain employs TRBV7-9 and TRBJ1-1; D might be TRBD1 (6 bases). Germline CDR1 reads SEHNR; CDR2 reads FQNEAQ (reference sequence). CDR3 length: 16 residues. V was cut by 5 bases and J by 0 bases, with 16 bases left in between. The CDR3 bases are TGTGCCAGCAGCCCCAAGGAGGGGGACATGAACACTGAAGCTTTCTTT. Its translation: CASSPKEGDMNTEAFF.

This clonotype appeared many times. The chain links TRBV5-1 to TRBJ2-7; 8 nucleotides align to TRBD2. Germline loops: CDR1 SGHRS, CDR2 YFSETQ. The CDR3 spans 14 residues. Losses at the gene ends were 1 base for V and 4 bases for J; bases not matched to a gene: 4. The chain's CDR3 is CASSLTREAYEQYF. The CDR3 DNA reads TGCGCCAGCAGCTTGACGCGGGAGGCGTACGAGCAGTACTTC.

The chain employs TRBV18 and TRBJ1-5; D is unresolved. Trimming removed 4 bases at V and 0 bases at J, with 10 bases between. This CDR3 region has 15 residues. Germline V CDR1 and CDR2: KGHSH, LQKENI. The CDR3 spells CASSRRRFSNQPQHF. The DNA for the CDR3 is TGTGCCAGCTCACGTCGCAGATTTAGCAATCAGCCCCAGCATTTT.